The rows below give T cell receptor beta chains drawn from one sample of a study of blood T cell repertoires in COVID-19. Some clones are missing from TCRdb's copy, which holds only in-frame ones; the method was immunoSEQ multiplex PCR. The sample comprises more than 200,000 clones, 82% of which are singletons, and more than 4.5% rests with the top ten. The specimen was peripheral blood. All receptors derive from an elderly woman with active or convalescent COVID-19. CDR3s include the opening cysteine and the closing phenylalanine or tryptophan. The D gene is left open where the match is weak. Size is omitted from some rows. Given values are once, few, many or a class for expanded clones.

len: 16; abundance: NA; d_gene: NA; j_gene: TRBJ1-5; v_gene: TRBV7-8; CDR3aa: CASSLISRGADQPQHF; CDR3nt: TGTGCCAGCAGCTTAATCTCCAGGGGAGCTGATCAGCCCCAGCATTTT
len: 18; abundance: NA; d_gene: NA; j_gene: TRBJ2-1; v_gene: TRBV5-1; CDR3aa: CASSPPLSASSSYNEQFF; CDR3nt: TGCGCCAGCAGTCCACCCCTTAGCGCATCAAGCTCCTACAATGAGCAGTTCTTC
len: 15; abundance: NA; d_gene: NA; j_gene: TRBJ2-1; v_gene: TRBV7-2; CDR3aa: CASSPTSVIDNEQFF; CDR3nt: TGTGCCAGCAGCCCGACATCGGTTATAGATAATGAGCAGTTCTTC
len: 17; abundance: NA; d_gene: TRBD1; j_gene: TRBJ1-6; v_gene: TRBV7-8; CDR3aa: CASSSRPGQGSNSPLHF; CDR3nt: TGTGCCAGCAGCTCCAGGCCGGGACAGGGATCAAATTCACCCCTCCACTTT
len: 15; abundance: NA; d_gene: TRBD1; j_gene: TRBJ2-7; v_gene: TRBV5-6; CDR3aa: CASSPTGGGSYEQYF; CDR3nt: TGTGCCAGCAGCCCGACAGGGGGTGGGTCCTACGAGCAGTACTTC
len: 14; abundance: few; d_gene: NA; j_gene: TRBJ1-2; v_gene: TRBV24-1; CDR3aa: CATSDLTGTYGYTF; CDR3nt: TGTGCCACCAGTGATCTAACAGGGACCTATGGCTACACCTTC
len: 16; abundance: NA; d_gene: NA; j_gene: TRBJ1-4; v_gene: TRBV19; CDR3aa: CASTPPSGGLNEKLFF; CDR3nt: TGTGCCAGTACCCCCCCCAGCGGGGGACTAAATGAAAAACTGTTTTTT
len: 11; abundance: NA; d_gene: NA; j_gene: TRBJ1-2; v_gene: TRBV28; CDR3aa: CASSPGNGYTF; CDR3nt: TGTGCCAGCAGCCCAGGGAATGGCTACACCTTC
len: 14; abundance: NA; d_gene: NA; j_gene: TRBJ2-3; v_gene: TRBV27; CDR3aa: CASSLGGRVDTQYF; CDR3nt: TGTGCCAGCTCGTTGGGGGGGCGTGTAGATACGCAGTATTTT
len: 16; abundance: NA; d_gene: NA; j_gene: TRBJ1-4; v_gene: TRBV7-9; CDR3aa: CASSETGVPFNEKLFF; CDR3nt: TGTGCCAGCAGCGAGACGGGAGTACCTTTTAATGAAAAACTGTTTTTT
len: 13; abundance: NA; d_gene: NA; j_gene: TRBJ1-6; v_gene: TRBV6-1; CDR3aa: CASSEQRDSPLHF; CDR3nt: TGTGCCAGCAGTGAACAGCGTGATTCACCCCTCCACTTT
len: 14; abundance: NA; d_gene: NA; j_gene: TRBJ1-5; v_gene: TRBV4-1; CDR3aa: CASSRGGFNQPQHF; CDR3nt: TGCGCCAGCAGCCGAGGGGGTTTCAATCAGCCCCAGCATTTT
len: 14; abundance: NA; d_gene: NA; j_gene: TRBJ1-2; v_gene: TRBV28; CDR3aa: CASSSGQLTYGYTF; CDR3nt: TGTGCCAGCAGTTCTGGACAGCTGACGTATGGCTACACCTTC
len: 15; abundance: NA; d_gene: NA; j_gene: TRBJ2-1; v_gene: TRBV5-1; CDR3aa: CASSLMEGSYNEQFF; CDR3nt: TGCGCCAGCAGCTTAATGGAGGGATCCTACAATGAGCAGTTCTTC
len: 13; abundance: NA; d_gene: NA; j_gene: TRBJ1-1; v_gene: TRBV19; CDR3aa: CASSTKIGSGAFF; CDR3nt: TGTGCCAGTAGTACGAAGATCGGTTCGGGAGCTTTCTTT
len: 14; abundance: NA; d_gene: TRBD1; j_gene: TRBJ2-5; v_gene: TRBV27; CDR3aa: CASSSRDSQETQYF; CDR3nt: TGTGCCAGCAGTTCCCGGGACAGCCAAGAGACCCAGTACTTC
len: 12; abundance: NA; d_gene: NA; j_gene: TRBJ2-7; v_gene: TRBV5-1; CDR3aa: CASSPGTSEQYF; CDR3nt: TGCGCCAGCAGCCCCGGGACTTCGGAGCAGTACTTC
len: 15; abundance: NA; d_gene: NA; j_gene: TRBJ1-2; v_gene: TRBV11-2; CDR3aa: CASSLSGVSVDGYTF; CDR3nt: TGTGCCAGCAGCTTGTCAGGGGTATCAGTCGATGGCTACACCTTC
len: 12; abundance: few; d_gene: NA; j_gene: TRBJ2-5; v_gene: TRBV15; CDR3aa: CATGYRSETQYF; CDR3nt: TGTGCCACCGGTTACAGGTCAGAGACCCAGTACTTC
len: 15; abundance: NA; d_gene: NA; j_gene: TRBJ2-5; v_gene: TRBV15; CDR3aa: CATSRAGLTFRAQYF; CDR3nt: TGTGCCACCAGCAGGGCCGGACTCACTTTTCGGGCCCAGTACTTC
len: 14; abundance: once; d_gene: TRBD1; j_gene: TRBJ1-4; v_gene: TRBV7-9; CDR3aa: CASSPGTGREKLFF; CDR3nt: TGTGCCAGCAGCCCAGGGACAGGGCGAGAAAAACTGTTTTTT
len: 13; abundance: NA; d_gene: NA; j_gene: TRBJ1-3; v_gene: TRBV28; CDR3aa: CASSQGRGDTIYF; CDR3nt: TGTGCCAGCAGCCAGGGCAGGGGAGACACCATATATTTT
len: 16; abundance: NA; d_gene: TRBD2; j_gene: TRBJ2-1; v_gene: TRBV5-1; CDR3aa: CASSQGLAGFHHEQFF; CDR3nt: TGCGCCAGCAGCCAGGGACTAGCGGGATTTCACCATGAGCAGTTCTTC
len: 16; abundance: NA; d_gene: TRBD1; j_gene: TRBJ1-4; v_gene: TRBV3-1/TRBV3-2; CDR3aa: CASSRSDRGIGEKLFF; CDR3nt: TGTGCCAGCAGCCGATCCGACAGGGGGATAGGGGAAAAACTGTTTTTT